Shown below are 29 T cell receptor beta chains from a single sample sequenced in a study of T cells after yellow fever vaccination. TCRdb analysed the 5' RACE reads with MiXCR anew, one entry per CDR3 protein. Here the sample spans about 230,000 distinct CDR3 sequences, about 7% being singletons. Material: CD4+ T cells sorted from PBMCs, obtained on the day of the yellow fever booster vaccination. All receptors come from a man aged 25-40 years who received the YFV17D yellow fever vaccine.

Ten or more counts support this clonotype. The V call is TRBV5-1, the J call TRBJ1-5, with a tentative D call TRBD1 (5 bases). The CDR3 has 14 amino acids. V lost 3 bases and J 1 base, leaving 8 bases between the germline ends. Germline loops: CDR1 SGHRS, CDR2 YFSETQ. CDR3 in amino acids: CASSWGDSNQPQHF. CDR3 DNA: TGCGCCAGCAGCTGGGGGGACAGCAATCAGCCCCAGCATTTT. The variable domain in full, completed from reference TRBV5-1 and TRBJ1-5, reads KAGVTQTPRYLIKTRGQQVTLSCSPISGHRSVSWYQQTPGQGLQFLFEYFSETQRNKGNFPGRFSGRQFSNSRSEMNVSTLELGDSALYLCASSWGDSNQPQHFGDGTRLSIL.

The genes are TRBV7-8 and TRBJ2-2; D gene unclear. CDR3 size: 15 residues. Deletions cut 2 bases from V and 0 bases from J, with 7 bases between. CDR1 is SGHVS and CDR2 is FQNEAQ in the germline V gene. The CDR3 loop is CASSLMSTNTGELFF. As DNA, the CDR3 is TGTGCCAGCAGCTTAATGTCAACGAACACCGGGGAGCTGTTTTTT.

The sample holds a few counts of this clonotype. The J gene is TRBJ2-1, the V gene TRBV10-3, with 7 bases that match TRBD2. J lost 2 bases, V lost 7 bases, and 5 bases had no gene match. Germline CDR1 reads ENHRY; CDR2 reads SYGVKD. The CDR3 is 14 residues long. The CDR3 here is CAIKERDAYNEQFF. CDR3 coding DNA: TGTGCCATCAAAGAGCGGGACGCCTACAATGAGCAGTTCTTC.

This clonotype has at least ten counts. CDR3 in DNA: TGTGCCAGCCGGGCAGAGGGGGGTAATGAGCAGTTCTTC. It specifies CASRAEGGNEQFF. The chain joins TRBV6-1 to TRBJ2-1; D is possibly TRBD1 or TRBD2 (6 bases each). Germline CDR1 reads MNHNS; CDR2 reads SASEGT. V was shortened by 8 bases and J by 7 bases, with 15 bases between the two germline ends. This CDR3 comprises 13 residues.

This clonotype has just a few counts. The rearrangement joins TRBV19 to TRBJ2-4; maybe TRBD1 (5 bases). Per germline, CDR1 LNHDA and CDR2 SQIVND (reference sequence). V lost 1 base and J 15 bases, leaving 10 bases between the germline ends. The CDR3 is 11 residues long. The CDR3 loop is CASSIVQGGYF. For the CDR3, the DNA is TGTGCCAGTAGTATAGTCCAGGGCGGGTACTTC.

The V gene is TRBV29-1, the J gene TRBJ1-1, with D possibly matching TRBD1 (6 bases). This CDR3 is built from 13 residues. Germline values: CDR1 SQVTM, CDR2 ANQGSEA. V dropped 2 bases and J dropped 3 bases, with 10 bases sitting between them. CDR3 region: CSVESPGDTEAFF. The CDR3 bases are TGCAGCGTTGAATCCCCAGGGGACACTGAAGCTTTCTTT.

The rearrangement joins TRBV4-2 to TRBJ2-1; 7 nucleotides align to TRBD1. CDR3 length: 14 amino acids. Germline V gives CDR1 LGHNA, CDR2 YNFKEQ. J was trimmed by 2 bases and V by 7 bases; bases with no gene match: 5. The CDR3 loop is CASNLRGPYNEQFF. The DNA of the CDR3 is TGTGCCAGCAATCTAAGGGGGCCCTACAATGAGCAGTTCTTC.

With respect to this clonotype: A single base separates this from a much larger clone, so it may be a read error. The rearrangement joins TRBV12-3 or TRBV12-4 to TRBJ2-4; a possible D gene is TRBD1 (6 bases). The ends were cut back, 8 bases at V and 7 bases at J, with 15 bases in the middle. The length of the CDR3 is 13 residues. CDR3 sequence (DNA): TGTGCCAGCCTACGACAGGAGCGGAACATTCAGTACTTC. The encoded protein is CASLRQERNIQYF.

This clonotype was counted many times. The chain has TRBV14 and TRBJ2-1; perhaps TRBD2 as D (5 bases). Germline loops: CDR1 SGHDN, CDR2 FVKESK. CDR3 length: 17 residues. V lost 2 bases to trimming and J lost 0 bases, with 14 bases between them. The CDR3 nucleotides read TGTGCCAGCAGCCAAAGAGTCCGAGGGAGCTCCTACAATGAGCAGTTCTTC. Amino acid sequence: CASSQRVRGSSYNEQFF.

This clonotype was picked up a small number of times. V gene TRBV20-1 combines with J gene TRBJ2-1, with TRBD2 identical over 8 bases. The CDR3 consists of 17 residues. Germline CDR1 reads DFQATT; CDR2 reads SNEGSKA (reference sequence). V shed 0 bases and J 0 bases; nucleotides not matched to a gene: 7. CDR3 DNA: TGCAGTGCTAGAGATTCCACCGGGACTAGCTCCTACAATGAGCAGTTCTTC. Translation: CSARDSTGTSSYNEQFF.

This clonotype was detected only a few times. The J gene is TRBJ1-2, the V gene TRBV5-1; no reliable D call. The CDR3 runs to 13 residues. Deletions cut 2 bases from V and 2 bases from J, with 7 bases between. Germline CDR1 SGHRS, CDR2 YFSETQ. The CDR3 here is CASSFDLNYGYTF. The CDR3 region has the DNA TGCGCCAGCAGCTTTGACCTAAACTATGGCTACACCTTC.

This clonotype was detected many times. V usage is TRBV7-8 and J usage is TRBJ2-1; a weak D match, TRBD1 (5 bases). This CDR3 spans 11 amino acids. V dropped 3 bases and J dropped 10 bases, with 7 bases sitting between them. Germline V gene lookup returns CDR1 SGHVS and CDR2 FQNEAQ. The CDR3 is CASSFAGEQFF. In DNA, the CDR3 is TGTGCCAGCAGCTTCGCAGGGGAGCAGTTCTTC.

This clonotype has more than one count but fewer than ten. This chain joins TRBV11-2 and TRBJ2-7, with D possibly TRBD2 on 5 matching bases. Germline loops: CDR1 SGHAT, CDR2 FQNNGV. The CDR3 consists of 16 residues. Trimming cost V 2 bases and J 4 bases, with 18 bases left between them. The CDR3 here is CASSLFAGKLHYEQYF. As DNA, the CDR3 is TGTGCCAGCAGCTTATTCGCCGGGAAACTGCATTACGAGCAGTACTTC.

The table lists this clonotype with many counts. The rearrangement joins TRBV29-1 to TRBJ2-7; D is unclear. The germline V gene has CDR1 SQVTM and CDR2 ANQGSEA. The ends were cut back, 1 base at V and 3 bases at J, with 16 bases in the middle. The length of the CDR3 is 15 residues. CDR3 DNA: TGCAGCGTTGAAGGATACCGAGGAGTCATCTACGAGCAGTACTTC. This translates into CSVEGYRGVIYEQYF.

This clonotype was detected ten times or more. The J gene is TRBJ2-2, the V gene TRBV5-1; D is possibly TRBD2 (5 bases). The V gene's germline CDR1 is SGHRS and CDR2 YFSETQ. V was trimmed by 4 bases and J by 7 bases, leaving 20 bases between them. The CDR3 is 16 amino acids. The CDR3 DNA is TGCGCCAGCAGCCCCTTAGGGTCTACGGGGAACGGGGAGCTGTTTTTT. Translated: CASSPLGSTGNGELFF.

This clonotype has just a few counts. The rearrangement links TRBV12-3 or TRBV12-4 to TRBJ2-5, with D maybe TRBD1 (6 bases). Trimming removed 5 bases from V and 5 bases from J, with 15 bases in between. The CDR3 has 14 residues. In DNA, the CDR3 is TGTGCCAGCAGTGAAACAGGGAGAGACGAGACCCAGTACTTC. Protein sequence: CASSETGRDETQYF.

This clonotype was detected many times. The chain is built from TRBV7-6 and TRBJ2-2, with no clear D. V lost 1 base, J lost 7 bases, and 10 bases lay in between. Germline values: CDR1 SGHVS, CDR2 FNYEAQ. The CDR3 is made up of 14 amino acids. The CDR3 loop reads CASSLDPMVGELFF. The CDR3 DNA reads TGTGCCAGCAGCTTAGATCCCATGGTCGGGGAGCTGTTTTTT.

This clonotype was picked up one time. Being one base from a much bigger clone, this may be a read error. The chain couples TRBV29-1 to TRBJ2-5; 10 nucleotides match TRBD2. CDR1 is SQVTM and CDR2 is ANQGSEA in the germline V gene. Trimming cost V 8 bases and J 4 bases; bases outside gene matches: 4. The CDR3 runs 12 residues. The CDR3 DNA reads TGCAGCCTTTCTAGCGGGAGAGAGACCCAGTACTTC. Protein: CSLSSGRETQYF.

The CDR3 region has the DNA TGCGCCAGCAAAGGGAGTGGAACTAGCTGGGAGACCCAGTACTTC. Protein: CASKGSGTSWETQYF. The rearrangement uses TRBV5-1 and TRBJ2-5; a possible D gene is TRBD2 (6 bases). CDR3 size: 15 residues. V lost 6 bases, J lost 5 bases, and 20 bases lay in between. Germline lookup yields CDR1 SGHRS and CDR2 YFSETQ.

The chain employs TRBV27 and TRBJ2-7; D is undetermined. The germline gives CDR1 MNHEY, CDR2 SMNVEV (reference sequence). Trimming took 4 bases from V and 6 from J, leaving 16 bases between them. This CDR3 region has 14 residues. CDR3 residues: CASSSSVGVREQYF. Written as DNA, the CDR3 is TGTGCCAGCAGTTCTAGTGTTGGGGTGCGCGAGCAGTACTTC.

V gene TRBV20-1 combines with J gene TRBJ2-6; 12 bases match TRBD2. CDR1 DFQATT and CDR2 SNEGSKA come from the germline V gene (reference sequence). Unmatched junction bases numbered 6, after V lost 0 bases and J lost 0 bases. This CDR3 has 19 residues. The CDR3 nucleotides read TGCAGTGCTAGAGAACCGGGACTAGCGGGCCTCTCTGGGGCCAACGTCCTGACTTTC. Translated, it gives CSAREPGLAGLSGANVLTF.

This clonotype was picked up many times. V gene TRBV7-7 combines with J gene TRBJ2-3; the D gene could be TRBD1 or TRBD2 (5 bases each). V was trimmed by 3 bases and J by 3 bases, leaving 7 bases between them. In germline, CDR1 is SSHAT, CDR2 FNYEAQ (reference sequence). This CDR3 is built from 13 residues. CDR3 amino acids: CASSLGRTDTQYF. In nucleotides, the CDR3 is TGTGCCAGCAGCTTGGGACGGACAGATACGCAGTATTTT. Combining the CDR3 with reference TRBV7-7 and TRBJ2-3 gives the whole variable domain GAGVSQSPRYKVTKRGQDVTLRCDPISSHATLYWYQQALGQGPEFLTYFNYEAQPDKSGLPSDRFSAERPEGSISTLTIQRTEQRDSAMYRCASSLGRTDTQYFGPGTRLTVL.

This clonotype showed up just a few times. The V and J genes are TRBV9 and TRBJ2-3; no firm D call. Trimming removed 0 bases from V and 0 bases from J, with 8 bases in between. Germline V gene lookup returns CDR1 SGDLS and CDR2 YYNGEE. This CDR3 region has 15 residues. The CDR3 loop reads CASSVATSSTDTQYF. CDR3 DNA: TGTGCCAGCAGCGTAGCAACTTCTAGCACAGATACGCAGTATTTT.

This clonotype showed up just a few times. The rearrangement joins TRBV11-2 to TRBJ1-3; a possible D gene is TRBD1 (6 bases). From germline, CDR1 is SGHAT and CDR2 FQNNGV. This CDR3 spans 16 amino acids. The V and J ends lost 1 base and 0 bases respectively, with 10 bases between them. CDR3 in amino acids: CASSLAGHYSGNTIYF. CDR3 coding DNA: TGTGCCAGCAGCTTAGCGGGACATTACTCTGGAAACACCATATATTTT.

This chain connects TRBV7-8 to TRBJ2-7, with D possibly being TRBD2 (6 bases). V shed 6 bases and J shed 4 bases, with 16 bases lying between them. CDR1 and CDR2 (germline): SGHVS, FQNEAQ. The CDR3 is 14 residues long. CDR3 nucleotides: TGTGCCAGCAGAGTAGACCGGGGGTCATACGAGCAGTACTTC. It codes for CASRVDRGSYEQYF.

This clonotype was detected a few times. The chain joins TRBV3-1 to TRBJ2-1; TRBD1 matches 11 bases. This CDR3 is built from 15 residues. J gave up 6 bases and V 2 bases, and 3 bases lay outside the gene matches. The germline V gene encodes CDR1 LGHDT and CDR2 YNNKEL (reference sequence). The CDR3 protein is CASSQTGTGGNEQFF. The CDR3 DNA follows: TGTGCCAGCAGCCAAACCGGGACAGGGGGCAATGAGCAGTTCTTC.

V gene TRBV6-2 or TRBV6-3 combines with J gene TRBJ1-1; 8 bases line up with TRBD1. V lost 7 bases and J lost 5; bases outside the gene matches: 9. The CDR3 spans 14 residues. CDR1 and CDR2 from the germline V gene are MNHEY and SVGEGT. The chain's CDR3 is CASNRQGSGTEAFF. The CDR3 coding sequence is TGTGCCAGCAACCGACAGGGGTCTGGAACTGAAGCTTTCTTT.

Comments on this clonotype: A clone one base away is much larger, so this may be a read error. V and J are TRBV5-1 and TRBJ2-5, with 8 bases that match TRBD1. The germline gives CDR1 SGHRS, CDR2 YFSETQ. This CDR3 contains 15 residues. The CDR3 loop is CASSFHGQGQETQCF. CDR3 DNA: TGCGCCAGCAGCTTCCACGGACAGGGCCAAGAGACCCAGTGCTTC.

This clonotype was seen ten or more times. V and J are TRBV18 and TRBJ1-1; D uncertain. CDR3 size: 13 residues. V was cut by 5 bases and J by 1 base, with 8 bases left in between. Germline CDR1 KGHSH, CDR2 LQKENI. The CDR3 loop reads CASSSTQNTEAFF. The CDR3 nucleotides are TGTGCCAGCTCATCGACACAGAACACTGAAGCTTTCTTT.